What follows are 24 T cell receptor beta chains derived from one specimen sequenced in a study of T-cell reconstitution after alpha-beta-depleted transplantation in children. Molecular barcoding with unique molecular identifiers was used for the TCRbeta library. TCRdb reanalysed the PCR reads using MiXCR and keeps one entry per CDR3 protein. The profile shows 900,000 or so distinct CDR3 sequences, around 15% of them singletons. This material consisted of PBMCs, mostly from graft donor cells, taken 360 days after TCRalphabeta/CD19-depleted stem cell transplant. Source of these receptors: a male patient younger than 18 who had a stem cell transplant for acute lymphoblastic leukemia, so the T cells may come from the graft donor.

J is TRBJ2-5 and V is TRBV12-3 or TRBV12-4, with a tentative D call TRBD1 (5 bases). The CDR3 has 15 residues. Trimming took 3 bases from V and 5 from J, leaving 16 bases between them. Here the CDR3 reads CASSFLGTGGETQYF. The CDR3 DNA follows: TGTGCCAGCAGTTTTCTGGGAACAGGTGGGGAGACCCAGTACTTC.

The V call is TRBV20-1, the J call TRBJ2-1; the match to TRBD2 covers 9 bases. This CDR3 is 12 amino acids long. The germline V gene encodes CDR1 DFQATT and CDR2 SNEGSKA (reference sequence). V was clipped by 0 bases and J by 15 bases; unmatched bases: 6. CDR3 DNA sequence: TGCAGTGCTAGAGATAGCGGGAGATGTAGGTTCTTC. Its protein product is CSARDSGRCRFF.

This clonotype has just a few counts. In DNA form, the CDR3 reads TGTGCCACCAGTGATTTGACCCGGGACAGGGAAATTCAGTACTTC. It encodes CATSDLTRDREIQYF. V gene TRBV24-1 combines with J gene TRBJ2-4, with TRBD1 identical over 9 bases. This CDR3 is 15 amino acids long. J gave up 10 bases and V 0 bases, and 6 bases lay outside the gene matches. Germline V CDR1 and CDR2: KGHDR, SFDVKD.

The sample holds a few counts of this clonotype. The chain uses TRBV6-5 and TRBJ2-3; D not certain. V was shortened by 0 bases and J by 6 bases, with 10 bases between the two germline ends. The CDR3 covers 14 residues. Germline V gene sequence: CDR1 MNHEY, CDR2 SVGAGI. The DNA for the CDR3 is TGTGCCAGCAGTTACTCCGTCGGAGTGGATACGCAGTATTTT. Translation gives CASSYSVGVDTQYF.

This clonotype was observed a few times. The CDR3 bases are TGCAGCGTACAGGGTACGGGCAATCAGCCCCAGCATTTT. Translating it yields CSVQGTGNQPQHF. The chain uses TRBV29-1 and TRBJ1-5, with TRBD1 as a possible D gene (6 bases). Per germline, CDR1 SQVTM and CDR2 ANQGSEA. The CDR3 spans 13 residues. Trimming took off 6 bases at V and 2 bases at J, with 11 bases between the two ends.

The rearrangement links TRBV30 to TRBJ2-1; 12 nucleotides match TRBD2. Germline V gene data show CDR1 as GTSNPN and CDR2 as SVGIG (reference sequence). Trimming took 7 bases from V and 5 from J; bases not matched to a gene: 15. The CDR3 length is 17 residues. CDR3 nucleotides: TGTGCCTTTTCTCCCGGACTAGCGGGACAAATCCACAATGAGCAGTTCTTC. Translating gives CAFSPGLAGQIHNEQFF.

The chain uses TRBV9 and TRBJ1-5, with 7 positions matching TRBD1. There are 15 residues in the CDR3. V shed 3 bases and J 4 bases; nucleotides not matched to a gene: 7. CDR1 is SGDLS and CDR2 is YYNGEE in the germline V gene. The CDR3, as DNA: TGTGCCAGCAGCGGGGGACAGCAACGAAATCAGCCCCAGCATTTT. Protein product: CASSGGQQRNQPQHF.

The table lists this clonotype with many counts. CDR3 coding DNA: TGCGCCAGCAGCCAAGATAACAGACCGAGCGGGACCCGCAATGAGCAGTTCTTC. As protein: CASSQDNRPSGTRNEQFF. This chain joins TRBV4-1 and TRBJ2-1; 7 nucleotides line up with TRBD2. This CDR3 has 18 residues. The V gene end was trimmed by 0 bases and the J gene end by 6 bases; junction bases not matched to a gene: 14. Germline assignment: CDR1 MGHRA and CDR2 YSYEKL.

The chain combines TRBV25-1 with TRBJ2-1; possible D gene TRBD1, 6 bases. Germline CDR1 MGHDK, CDR2 SYGVNS. CDR3 size: 14 residues. The V end lost 6 bases, the J end lost 8 bases, and 17 bases lay between the germline ends. The CDR3 loop reads CASRGAGVKDEQFF. The CDR3 region has the DNA TGTGCCAGCAGGGGAGCAGGGGTCAAAGATGAGCAGTTCTTC.

This clonotype was counted only a few times. The rearrangement uses TRBV3-1 and TRBJ2-1, with TRBD2 as a possible D gene (6 bases). Germline V gene lookup returns CDR1 LGHDT and CDR2 YNNKEL (reference sequence). The CDR3 is made up of 15 amino acids. V lost 1 base and J lost 15, with 22 bases in between. CDR3 bases: TGTGCCAGCAGCCAAGCCAGTCGGACAAGACTAGGGTGGTTCTTC. Protein sequence: CASSQASRTRLGWFF.

This clonotype has a handful of counts. V is TRBV4-1 and J is TRBJ2-7; D is unclear. This CDR3 has 12 residues. V lost 3 bases and J 7 bases, leaving 10 bases between the germline ends. Germline assignment: CDR1 MGHRA and CDR2 YSYEKL. As DNA, the CDR3 is TGCGCCAGCAGCCACGGCCAGATAGAGCAGTACTTC. This encodes CASSHGQIEQYF.

J is TRBJ2-1 and V is TRBV6-2 or TRBV6-3; possible D gene TRBD1, 6 bases. The V and J ends lost 5 bases and 8 bases respectively, with 13 bases between them. This CDR3 spans 13 amino acids. Germline-derived CDR1 and CDR2 are MNHEY and SVGEGT. CDR3 DNA: TGTGCCAGCAGTAGACAGGTTGGGTATGAGCAGTTCTTC. It codes for CASSRQVGYEQFF.

CDR3 in DNA: TGTGCCAGCAGGTCCGGGACAGGGCGCTACGAGCAGTACTTC. This translates into CASRSGTGRYEQYF. The V and J genes are TRBV12-3 or TRBV12-4 and TRBJ2-7, with 9 bases that match TRBD1. This CDR3 spans 14 amino acids. Trimming took 6 bases from V and 3 from J; bases not matched to a gene: 6.

The chain combines TRBV5-1 with TRBJ1-2; TRBD1 is a possible D gene (5 bases). The CDR3 runs to 17 residues. V gave up 0 bases and J gave up 4 bases, with 19 bases separating them. Germline CDR1 is SGHRS and CDR2 is YFSETQ. The CDR3 region is CASSLDRSAGSGYGYTF. Written as DNA, the CDR3 is TGCGCCAGCAGCTTGGACAGGTCGGCAGGGTCGGGCTATGGCTACACCTTC.

The chain has TRBV20-1 and TRBJ2-4; D uncertain. Germline V gene data show CDR1 as DFQATT and CDR2 as SNEGSKA (reference sequence). CDR3 length: 15 residues. V lost 3 bases to trimming and J lost 5 bases, with 17 bases between them. Here the CDR3 reads CSARTAFPFENIQYF. The DNA for the CDR3 is TGCAGTGCTAGGACCGCTTTTCCGTTTGAAAACATTCAGTACTTC.

This clonotype came up a few times. This sequence joins TRBV29-1 and TRBJ1-2; D gene uncertain. This CDR3 is 13 amino acids long. CDR1 is SQVTM and CDR2 is ANQGSEA in the germline V gene. Trimming removed 4 bases from V and 3 bases from J, with 12 bases in between. This chain's CDR3 is CSVGPGSDYGYTF. The CDR3, as DNA: TGCAGCGTTGGGCCGGGGAGCGACTATGGCTACACCTTC.

Only a few counts were recorded for this clonotype. V gene TRBV20-1 combines with J gene TRBJ2-7, with 8 bases matching TRBD2. Germline V gives CDR1 DFQATT, CDR2 SNEGSKA (reference sequence). J lost 5 bases, V lost 0 bases, and 9 bases had no gene match. The CDR3 runs 15 residues. CDR3 nucleotides: TGCAGTGCTAGAGAAAGCGGGAGAGGCACCAACGAGCAGTACTTC. Amino acid sequence: CSARESGRGTNEQYF.

This rearrangement joins TRBV27 to TRBJ1-2; 8 nucleotides line up with TRBD1. From germline, CDR1 is MNHEY and CDR2 SMNVEV (reference sequence). V lost 5 bases to trimming and J lost 4 bases; unmatched junction nucleotides: 6. The CDR3 is made up of 14 amino acids. CDR3 sequence (DNA): TGTGCCAGCAGTGACGGACAGGGTCTCTATGGCTACACCTTC. Amino acid sequence: CASSDGQGLYGYTF.

This clonotype was seen ten or more times. This chain links TRBV12-3 or TRBV12-4 with TRBJ1-5; weak D call: TRBD1 (5 bases). The CDR3 covers 14 residues. Between the trimmed V and J ends, which lost 4 bases and 4 bases, there was a span of 11 bases. The CDR3 is CASSSLGANQPQHF. CDR3 nucleotides: TGTGCCAGCAGTTCTCTTGGGGCAAATCAGCCCCAGCATTTT.

The genes are TRBV29-1 and TRBJ2-7, with a tentative D call TRBD1 (5 bases). Germline CDR1 is SQVTM and CDR2 is ANQGSEA. The CDR3 spans 12 residues. Trimming took 6 bases from V and 4 from J, leaving 13 bases between them. The CDR3 nucleotides are TGCAGCGTCGTACCGCAGGGTTACGAGCAGTACTTC. It specifies CSVVPQGYEQYF.

The chain joins TRBV21-1 to TRBJ2-7; the DNA was not compared with TRBD2, the D call given in the table. TRBV21-1 is assigned pseudogene status. The CDR3 is 14 amino acids. Here the CDR3 DNA reads TGTGCCAGCAGCCTACTAGCGGGACACCGTGAGCAGTACTTC. Translation: CASSLLAGHREQYF.

V gene TRBV20-1 combines with J gene TRBJ1-1, with 7 bases identical to TRBD1. The CDR3 runs 15 residues. With 7 bases clipped from V and 0 bases from J, the junction kept 11 bases outside the gene matches. Germline V gene lookup returns CDR1 DFQATT and CDR2 SNEGSKA (reference sequence). The CDR3 spells CSVYRGGFMNTEAFF. In DNA form, the CDR3 reads TGCAGTGTGTACAGGGGAGGCTTCATGAACACTGAAGCTTTCTTT.

The chain recombines TRBV2 with TRBJ1-5; no firm D call. Deletions cut 1 base from V and 9 bases from J, with 7 bases between. CDR3 length equals 12 residues. Germline loops: CDR1 SNHLY, CDR2 FYNNEI. The CDR3 bases are TGTGCCAGCAGTGAAGACGGCTGGCCCCAGCATTTT. Translating it yields CASSEDGWPQHF.

This clonotype showed up just a few times. The rearrangement joins TRBV4-1 to TRBJ2-1, with D hard to call. The ends were cut back, 5 bases at V and 10 bases at J, with 21 bases in the middle. The germline V gene encodes CDR1 MGHRA and CDR2 YSYEKL. There are 15 residues in the CDR3. The CDR3 sequence is CASSSIPSGPSEQFF. The CDR3 nucleotides read TGCGCCAGCAGCTCTATACCCTCTGGACCGTCAGAGCAGTTCTTC.